Listed below are T cell receptor beta chains from one sample, sequenced in a study of identical twins. One entry per CDR3 protein results from TCRdb running MiXCR on the 5' RACE reads. Among about 240,000 distinct CDR3 sequences listed, approximately 10% were seen once. The sequencing sample was made of memory T cells sorted from blood. These receptors all stem from a man aged 45-65 years in good health. Each CDR3 is given with its conserved first and last residue. D genes are given only for firm matches. The listing skips clone size in some rows; elsewhere it reads once, few, many or a size class.

>TRBJ2-1|TRBV7-2|.|.
TGTGCCAGCAGCTCGTCCGGGACTCGATACAATGAGCAGTTCTTC
CASSSSGTRYNEQFF
>TRBJ2-2|TRBV29-1|TRBD1|many
TGCAGCGTCCTCCGGGACAGGAACACCGGGGAGCTGTTTTTT
CSVLRDRNTGELFF
>TRBJ1-2|TRBV7-2|.|.
TGTGCCAGCAGCTTAGTCCCTAGGGGGACTTCCTATGGCTACACCTTC
CASSLVPRGTSYGYTF
>TRBJ2-7|TRBV6-1|.|few
TGTGCCAGCAGTGACCGACCGATATACGAGCAGTACTTC
CASSDRPIYEQYF
>TRBJ2-2|TRBV29-1|.|many
TGCAGCGTTGGACGACAGACAACCGGGGAGCTGTTTTTT
CSVGRQTTGELFF
>TRBJ1-1|TRBV4-3|.|many
TGCGCCAGCAGCCCATTATTAATGAACACTGAAGCTTTCTTT
CASSPLLMNTEAFF
>TRBJ2-1|TRBV30|.|.
TGTGCCTGGACCGTGGGACACCTGAGGAGTGAGCAGTTCTTC
CAWTVGHLRSEQFF
>TRBJ2-1|TRBV14|.|many
TGTGCCAGCAGCCAAGATCCCAGTCTCAATGAGCAGTTCTTC
CASSQDPSLNEQFF
>TRBJ2-1|TRBV20-1|.|.
TGCAGTGCTAGAGTTAGGCAGTTGAGTTACAATGAGCAGTTCTTC
CSARVRQLSYNEQFF
>TRBJ1-5|TRBV20-1|.|many
TGCAGTGCTAGGGACGGGGACCAGCCCCAGCATTTT
CSARDGDQPQHF
>TRBJ2-5|TRBV5-6|.|many
TGTGCCAGCAGCTTGATAGTAACCCAAGAGACCCAGTACTTC
CASSLIVTQETQYF
>TRBJ2-1|TRBV12-3/TRBV12-4|.|many
TGTGCCAGCAGCCAAGGGGTACTGAGCTCCTACAATGAGCAGTTCTTC
CASSQGVLSSYNEQFF
>TRBJ2-7|TRBV28|TRBD1|many
TGTGCCAGCAGTGCTCTACGATACAGGGGATCATACGAGCAGTACTTC
CASSALRYRGSYEQYF
>TRBJ2-3|TRBV6-5|.|many
TGTGCCAGCGGGCTATATAGTGGGACGCAGTATTTT
CASGLYSGTQYF
>TRBJ2-1|TRBV20-1|TRBD1|.
TGCAGTGCGACAGGGGGATATGAGCAGTTCTTC
CSATGGYEQFF
>TRBJ2-1|TRBV19|TRBD1|many
TGTGCCAGTAGTTCATCACAGGGGGCGTGGGATGAGCAGTTCTTC
CASSSSQGAWDEQFF
>TRBJ1-1|TRBV20-1|.|.
TGCAGTGCTAGGAAAGGGTCCGTGAACACTGAAGCTTTCTTT
CSARKGSVNTEAFF
>TRBJ1-3|TRBV18|TRBD1|few
TGTGCCAGCTCACCACGGGACAGGCCCAGCTCTGGAAACACCATATATTTT
CASSPRDRPSSGNTIYF
>TRBJ2-7|TRBV7-2|.|.
TGTGCCAGCAGCTTATCAGGGGCCCACGAGCAGTACTTC
CASSLSGAHEQYF
>TRBJ1-5|TRBV6-4|.|many
TGTGCCAGCAGCCACGGGACGACTTACGGGGAGGTGAACAATCAGCCCCAGCATTTT
CASSHGTTYGEVNNQPQHF
>TRBJ2-5|TRBV6-2/TRBV6-3|.|.
TGTGCCACGGGACTCCCCCAAGAGACCCAGTACTTC
CATGLPQETQYF
>TRBJ1-3|TRBV28|.|.
TGTGCCAGCAATCATGGTCTGACCGGGGTCTCTGGAAACACCATATATTTT
CASNHGLTGVSGNTIYF
>TRBJ2-2|TRBV30|.|few
TGTGCCTGGAGTGGGGGGAGTCAGGGCCGACTTTCGAACACCGGGGAGCTGTTTTTT
CAWSGGSQGRLSNTGELFF